The present T cell receptor beta chain was sequenced within a study of blood T cell repertoires in COVID-19. Study background: The United States, Italy and Spain were the sources of the acute and convalescent COVID-19 samples. PBMCs, B-cell-depleted T cells, or T cells were the source of the cDNA or gDNA that made up the material.

V lost 8 bases and J 3 bases, leaving 17 bases between the germline ends. This CDR3 has 14 residues. Germline values: CDR1 MNHEY, CDR2 SVGAGI. The protocol was immunoSEQ multiplex PCR, while the TCRdb copy is restricted to in-frame clones and leaves out a portion. Here the sample spans tens of thousands of clones, approximately 87% being singletons. The source is a human donor in a cohort sampled during active COVID-19. Sequencing input: peripheral blood. This chain connects TRBV6-5 to TRBJ2-7; D perhaps matches TRBD1 (8 bases). CDR3: CASLETGEGYEQYF. The DNA of the CDR3 is TGTGCCAGCCTTGAGACAGGGGAGGGCTACGAGCAGTACTTC.